This T cell receptor (beta chain) comes out of a study of cytomegalovirus exposure and HLA in healthy donors. The PCR contained 60 Vbeta and 13 Jbeta primers. Assay used: immunoSEQ multiplex PCR; TCRdb lists only in-frame clones, some missing. The table lists around 53,000 clones. Unmatched junction bases numbered 7, after V lost 5 bases and J lost 5 bases. The CDR3 is made up of 14 amino acids. Germline loops: CDR1 SNHLY, CDR2 FYNNEI. V usage is TRBV2 and J usage is TRBJ2-7; 9 nucleotides match TRBD1. Source material: PBMCs. The clonotype comes from a man aged 18 to 29 in good health and CMV-seropositive. CDR3 sequence (DNA): TGTGCCAGCAGTCCGGGACAGGGAGGGAACGAGCAGTACTTC. This codes for CASSPGQGGNEQYF. Based on the CDR3 plus reference TRBV2 and TRBJ2-7, the full variable domain is EPEVTQTPSHQVTQMGQEVILRCVPISNHLYFYWYRQILGQKVEFLVSFYNNEISEKSEIFDDQFSVERPDGSNFTLKIRSTKLEDSAMYFCASSPGQGGNEQYFGPGTRLTVT.